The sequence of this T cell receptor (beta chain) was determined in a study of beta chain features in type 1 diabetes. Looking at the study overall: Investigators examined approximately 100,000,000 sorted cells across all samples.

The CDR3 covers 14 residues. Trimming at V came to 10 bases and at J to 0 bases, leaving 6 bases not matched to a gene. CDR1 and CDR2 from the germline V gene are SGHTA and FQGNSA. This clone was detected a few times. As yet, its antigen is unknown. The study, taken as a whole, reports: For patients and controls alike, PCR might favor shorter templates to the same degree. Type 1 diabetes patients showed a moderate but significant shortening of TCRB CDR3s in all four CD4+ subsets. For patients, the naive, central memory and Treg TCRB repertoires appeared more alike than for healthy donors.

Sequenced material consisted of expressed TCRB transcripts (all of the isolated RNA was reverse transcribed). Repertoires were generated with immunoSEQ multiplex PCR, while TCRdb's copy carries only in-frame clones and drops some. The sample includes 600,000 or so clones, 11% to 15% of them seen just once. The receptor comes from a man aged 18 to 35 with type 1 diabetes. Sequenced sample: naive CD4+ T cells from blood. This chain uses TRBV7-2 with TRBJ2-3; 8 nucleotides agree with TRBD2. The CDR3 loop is CATRLATSTDTQYF. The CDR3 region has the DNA TGTGCCACCCGACTAGCGACCAGCACAGATACGCAGTATTTT. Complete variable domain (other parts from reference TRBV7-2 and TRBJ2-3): GAGVSQSPSNKVTEKGKDVELRCDPISGHTALYWYRQSLGQGLEFLIYFQGNSAPDKSGLPSDRFSAERTGGSVSTLTIQRTQQEDSAVYLCATRLATSTDTQYFGPGTRLTVL.